The clone carrying this T cell receptor (beta chain) was counted only a few times. Its matching antigen is unknown. One entry per CDR3 protein results from TCRdb running MiXCR on the reads. The table has about 14,000 distinct CDR3 sequences, around 20% seen once. The record originates from a study of liver allograft versus peripheral blood T cells. Background on the study: Comparative analysis was performed on T cell receptor repertoires from transplanted livers and from recipients' peripheral blood. Study results and limitations: It was reported that the T cell receptor repertoires found inside liver allografts differed from those that were detected in peripheral blood.

This CDR3 spans 13 amino acids. Trimming left V 10 bases short and J 4 bases short, with 16 bases between. Germline V gene sequence: CDR1 WNHNN, CDR2 SYGVQD (reference sequence). The chain combines TRBV10-1 with TRBJ1-2; possible D gene TRBD1, 5 bases. This clonotype originated in a human patient who had a liver transplant. A share of the T cells may be of graft donor origin. Here the CDR3 reads CAIPGQSPYGYTF. DNA for the CDR3: TGCGCCATCCCAGGACAATCTCCCTATGGCTACACCTTC.